This is a list of T cell receptor beta chains from one sample in a study of blood T cell repertoires in COVID-19. The repertoire was sequenced with immunoSEQ multiplex PCR; TCRdb's copy has only in-frame clones and lacks some. This sample has about 280,000 clones, with about nine tenths found just once. The sequencing input was peripheral blood. All receptors come from a woman between 45 and 60 years old who had recovered from COVID-19. Both conserved end residues are part of each CDR3.

j_call	v_call	cdr3_aa
TRBJ1-6	TRBV12-5	CASGLGQVGNSPLHF
TRBJ1-3	TRBV9	CASSVAAGGLDTIYF
TRBJ1-5	TRBV9	CASSGGTGDQPQHF
TRBJ2-3	TRBV7-2	CASGRGADTQYF
TRBJ2-7	TRBV11-2	CASSFRRGSTSTEQYF
TRBJ2-2	TRBV30	CAWRMSLNTGELFF
TRBJ1-1	TRBV7-2	CASSPSDRVATEAFF
TRBJ2-5	TRBV7-2	CASSLSLAGETQYF
TRBJ2-5	TRBV7-9	CASSYGTAPQETQYF
TRBJ2-7	TRBV29-1	CSARTEYEQYF
TRBJ1-6	TRBV7-2	CASSSSLGLSHSPLHF
TRBJ2-6	TRBV27	CASSIGTGGSGANVLTF
TRBJ1-4	TRBV5-1	CASSLGPPGASEKLFF
TRBJ1-1	TRBV4-2	CASSQDQEGAGAFF